This is a list of T cell receptor beta chains from one sample in a study of T-cell memory formation after mild COVID-19. Each CDR3 protein gets one entry after TCRdb re-called the 5' RACE reads with MiXCR. The sample records about 200,000 distinct CDR3 sequences, roughly 10% being singletons. The sequenced material came from PBMCs or a T cell subset sorted from them (not recorded which). The receptors here all came from a man aged 18 to 30 who had mild COVID-19 (a few samples of this study predate the infection). Cell type and time point are not known. Both conserved end residues are part of each CDR3. The D gene is left open where the match is weak. Not every row has a clone size; where given, it reads once, few, many or a size class.

v_gene	j_gene	abundance	d_gene	CDR3aa	CDR3nt
TRBV4-2	TRBJ2-3	.	TRBD2	CASSLMGGGTDTQYF	TGTGCCAGCAGCCTCATGGGGGGGGGCACAGATACGCAGTATTTT
TRBV5-1	TRBJ2-1	many	TRBD1	CASSLGTGIYNEQFF	TGCGCCAGCAGCTTGGGGACAGGGATCTACAATGAGCAGTTCTTC
TRBV6-2/TRBV6-3	TRBJ2-3	.	TRBD1	CASTRAGGGHTDTQYF	TGTGCCAGCACCCGGGCAGGGGGTGGACACACAGATACGCAGTATTTT
TRBV20-1	TRBJ1-5	.	.	CSARERAAVDQPQHF	TGCAGTGCGCGAGAGAGAGCGGCAGTAGATCAGCCCCAGCATTTT
TRBV12-3/TRBV12-4	TRBJ2-7	few	.	CASRPGGSHEQYF	TGTGCCAGCAGGCCAGGAGGTTCGCACGAGCAGTACTTC
TRBV7-8	TRBJ2-1	few	.	CASSTPRRGGRVGNEQFF	TGTGCCAGCAGCACTCCCCGCAGGGGGGGCCGGGTTGGCAATGAGCAGTTCTTC
TRBV2	TRBJ2-5	few	TRBD2	CASSGVGGETQYF	TGTGCCAGCAGTGGCGTGGGGGGGGAGACCCAGTACTTC
TRBV28	TRBJ1-5	few	TRBD1	CASSLRGLLYNQPQHF	TGTGCCAGCAGTTTAAGGGGGCTACTTTACAATCAGCCCCAGCATTTT
TRBV5-5	TRBJ2-6	few	.	CASSLGRGGGANVLTF	TGTGCCAGCAGCTTGGGAAGGGGCGGTGGGGCCAACGTCCTGACTTTC
TRBV4-3	TRBJ2-7	.	TRBD1	CASSQDDRVGEQYF	TGCGCCAGCAGCCAAGACGACAGGGTGGGGGAGCAGTACTTC
TRBV28	TRBJ2-7	few	.	CASRENRGRAYEQYF	TGTGCCAGCAGGGAGAATAGGGGCCGGGCCTACGAGCAGTACTTC
TRBV7-9	TRBJ2-3	.	.	CASSPMGVSYTQYF	TGTGCCAGCAGCCCGATGGGGGTCTCTTATACGCAGTATTTT
TRBV7-3	TRBJ1-1	.	.	CASSLRERTEAFF	TGTGCCAGCAGCTTACGGGAGAGGACTGAAGCTTTCTTT
TRBV4-2	TRBJ2-3	.	.	CASSGETTDTQYF	TGTGCCAGCAGCGGGGAGACAACAGATACGCAGTATTTT
TRBV7-8	TRBJ1-2	many	.	CASSLAREYGYTF	TGTGCCAGCAGCTTAGCCAGGGAGTATGGCTACACCTTC
TRBV7-2	TRBJ1-5	.	.	CASSLAQGRQPQHF	TGTGCCAGCAGCTTAGCACAGGGACGTCAGCCCCAGCATTTT
TRBV5-5	TRBJ2-3	.	.	CASSLDPGTTDTQYF	TGTGCCAGCAGCTTGGATCCAGGAACCACAGATACGCAGTATTTT
TRBV5-1	TRBJ2-3	.	.	CASTREAGQSTDTQYF	TGCGCCAGCACAAGGGAGGCGGGACAAAGCACAGATACGCAGTATTTT
TRBV4-3	TRBJ1-1	many	TRBD1	CASSQSGGWSTEAFF	TGCGCCAGCAGCCAATCAGGGGGCTGGAGCACTGAAGCTTTCTTT
TRBV6-5	TRBJ1-6	few	.	CASSPGRNNSPLHF	TGTGCCAGCAGCCCGGGACGAAACAATTCACCCCTCCACTTT
TRBV7-3	TRBJ2-3	many	.	CASRRGGTDTQYF	TGTGCCAGCCGCCGAGGGGGGACAGATACGCAGTATTTT
TRBV6-5	TRBJ2-3	many	.	CASSSRLADTQYF	TGTGCCAGCAGTTCCAGACTAGCAGATACGCAGTATTTT
TRBV29-1	TRBJ2-5	.	.	CTCEVSGTQYF	TGCACCTGTGAGGTTTCGGGGACCCAGTACTTC
TRBV6-1	TRBJ1-6	.	.	CASNLWTGGSPLHF	TGTGCCAGCAACTTATGGACGGGTGGTTCACCCCTCCACTTT
TRBV12-5	TRBJ2-5	few	.	CASGTLRGRTQYF	TGTGCTAGTGGGACCCTTCGCGGTAGGACCCAGTACTTC
TRBV30	TRBJ1-1	few	.	CAWSFRSEAFF	TGTGCCTGGTCCTTCAGAAGCGAAGCTTTCTTT
TRBV6-6	TRBJ2-2	few	TRBD2	CASSTRRTRNTGELFF	TGTGCCAGCAGTACTCGCCGGACTAGGAACACCGGGGAGCTGTTTTTT
TRBV30	TRBJ1-2	.	.	CAWSGGAFYGYTF	TGTGCCTGGAGTGGAGGAGCCTTCTATGGCTACACCTTC
TRBV7-6	TRBJ2-2	.	.	CASSLVRPQIGELFF	TGTGCCAGCAGCTTAGTCAGACCACAGATCGGGGAGCTGTTTTTT
TRBV2	TRBJ1-6	few	.	CASRPDTSSYNSPLHF	TGTGCCAGCAGACCCGACACGAGCTCCTATAATTCACCCCTCCACTTT
TRBV19	TRBJ2-5	.	.	CVNEETQYF	TGTGTCAACGAAGAGACCCAGTACTTC
TRBV5-4	TRBJ2-6	many	.	CASSLAPGSGANVLTF	TGTGCCAGCAGCTTGGCCCCTGGCTCTGGGGCCAACGTCCTGACTTTC
TRBV7-2	TRBJ2-6	.	.	CASSLAGYGANVLTF	TGTGCCAGCAGCTTAGCAGGGTACGGGGCCAACGTCCTGACTTTC
TRBV25-1	TRBJ1-1	.	TRBD1	CASSDSGRSPDRRTEAFF	TGTGCCAGCAGTGATTCGGGTCGGTCGCCGGACAGGCGCACTGAAGCTTTCTTT
TRBV7-2	TRBJ2-1	many	.	CASSLADSSGRGEQFF	TGTGCCAGCAGCTTAGCGGACTCATCCGGGCGCGGTGAGCAGTTCTTC
TRBV18	TRBJ1-1	few	.	CASSPEDWSTEAFF	TGTGCCAGCTCACCTGAAGATTGGAGCACTGAAGCTTTCTTT
TRBV28	TRBJ1-4	few	TRBD1	CASLPSKGAGEKLFF	TGTGCCAGCCTCCCATCTAAGGGGGCTGGGGAAAAACTGTTTTTT
TRBV5-1	TRBJ2-5	few	.	CASSWERGRETQYF	TGCGCCAGCAGCTGGGAGAGGGGTAGGGAGACCCAGTACTTC
TRBV7-9	TRBJ2-4	few	.	CASSHLRQGGIQYF	TGTGCCAGCAGCCACCTCCGGCAGGGTGGCATTCAGTACTTC
TRBV3-1	TRBJ1-2	few	TRBD1	CASSHRDRAYGYTF	TGTGCCAGCAGTCACCGGGACAGGGCCTATGGCTACACCTTC
TRBV5-4	TRBJ1-6	few	.	CASTSTGDSPLHF	TGTGCCAGCACCTCCACCGGGGACTCACCCCTCCACTTT
TRBV23-1	TRBJ2-7	.	TRBD2	CASSQSFRGGDEQYF	TGCGCCAGCAGTCAGAGCTTCCGGGGGGGGGACGAGCAGTACTTC
TRBV5-1	TRBJ2-3	.	.	CASSFSNSERDTQYF	TGCGCCAGCAGCTTCTCGAATAGCGAGCGGGATACGCAGTATTTT
TRBV2	TRBJ2-7	few	.	CASRFSGTERAYEQYF	TGTGCCAGTCGATTCTCGGGGACGGAGAGGGCCTACGAGCAGTACTTC